This TCR beta chain was recorded in a study of CD4 and CD8 cells across lung adenocarcinoma regions. Germline V CDR1 and CDR2: LNHNV, YYDKDF (reference sequence). Both ends counted, the CDR3 spans 23 residues. TCRdb passed the PCR reads through MiXCR, listing each CDR3 protein once. The data show 5,000 to 6,500 distinct CDR3 sequences, about half seen once. Samples came from patients with localized non-small cell lung adenocarcinoma. As regards this clonotype: The missing conserved phenylalanine or tryptophan at the end of this CDR3 makes a read error likely. The DNA is omitted, as the CDR3 cannot be located on it reliably, and the CDR3 follows TCRdb's listing.

The chain has TRBV15 and TRBJ2-1; the D call of TRBD1 is as the table states it, not checked on the DNA. This sequence was found in a male donor with lung adenocarcinoma. The CD4 and CD8 labels of this study may be unreliable. Sample: CD8+ T cells from the margin of a lung tumor. The CDR3 here is CPPLPCNPFSTSQWSDLLKIELV.